The 24 T cell receptor beta chains presented below share a single source sample, sequenced in a study of cytomegalovirus exposure and HLA in healthy donors. The PCR was carried out with 60 Vbeta primers and 13 Jbeta primers. Sequenced by immunoSEQ multiplex PCR; TCRdb stores in-frame clones only, minus some. Here the sample spans 300,000 or so clones, 70% to 90% being singletons. The sequenced sample was PBMCs. These receptors originate from a woman between 40 and 55 years old in good health and CMV-seropositive.

This clone was found once. CDR3 residues: CASSVGLAGRELFF. CDR3 sequence (DNA): TGTGCCAGCAGCGTAGGACTAGCGGGCCGCGAGCTGTTTTTT. The V gene is TRBV9, the J gene TRBJ2-2; TRBD2 matches 10 bases. In germline, CDR1 is SGDLS, CDR2 YYNGEE. Trimming cost V 0 bases and J 11 bases; bases outside gene matches: 4. This CDR3 contains 14 residues.

The chain couples TRBV11-2 to TRBJ2-1; 12 bases are a match to TRBD1. Germline V gene lookup returns CDR1 SGHAT and CDR2 FQNNGV. This CDR3 comprises 17 residues. V lost 4 bases, J lost 4 bases, and 8 bases stayed unmatched. The CDR3 bases are TGTGCCAGCAGCTCTTCCGGGACAGGGGGCGCGTACAATGAGCAGTTCTTC. Residues: CASSSSGTGGAYNEQFF.

The chain recombines TRBV2 with TRBJ2-7, with D tentatively TRBD2 (6 bases). This CDR3 region has 14 residues. Between the trimmed V and J ends, which lost 6 bases and 2 bases, there was a span of 14 bases. Germline CDR1 is SNHLY and CDR2 is FYNNEI. The CDR3 DNA reads TGTGCCAGCAGCCGCGGCGGGGTAACCTACGAGCAGTACTTC. It is translated as CASSRGGVTYEQYF.

The CDR3 sequence: CASSQGAEGEKLFF. As DNA, the CDR3 is TGTGCCAGCAGCCAGGGGGCGGAGGGTGAAAAACTGTTTTTT. The chain is built from TRBV7-6 and TRBJ1-4; TRBD1 agrees at 8 bases. The CDR3 extends over 14 amino acids. V gave up 5 bases and J gave up 7 bases; unmatched junction bases: 6. CDR1 and CDR2 (germline): SGHVS, FNYEAQ. Full variable domain (rest looked up from reference TRBV7-6 and TRBJ1-4): GAGVSQSPRYKVTKRGQDVALRCDPISGHVSLYWYRQALGQGPEFLTYFNYEAQQDKSGLPNDRFSAERPEGSISTLTIQRTEQRDSAMYRCASSQGAEGEKLFFGSGTQLSVL.

V gene TRBV27 combines with J gene TRBJ2-3, with 11 positions matching TRBD2. The CDR3 extends over 16 amino acids. CDR1 and CDR2 from the germline V gene are MNHEY and SMNVEV (reference sequence). The V gene end was trimmed by 4 bases and the J gene end by 0 bases; junction bases not matched to a gene: 3. The CDR3, as DNA: TGTGCCAGCAGTTCACGACTAGCGGGGAGCACAGATACGCAGTATTTT. Translated: CASSSRLAGSTDTQYF.

In its sample, this clone was seen once. Other DNA sequences in the same sample also yield this CDR3. This chain connects TRBV7-3 to TRBJ2-7; weak D call: TRBD1 (5 bases). CDR1 SGHTA and CDR2 FQGTGA come from the germline V gene. Trimming stripped 5 bases from V and 7 bases from J, with 21 bases between. This CDR3 has 15 amino acids. The chain's CDR3 is CASSPIGTGGYEQYF. CDR3 coding DNA: TGTGCCAGCAGCCCGATCGGAACAGGCGGCTATGAGCAGTACTTC.

The rearrangement joins TRBV9 to TRBJ2-1; 9 bases align to TRBD1. The junction had 3 bases not matched to a gene; V was cut back by 0 bases and J by 5 bases. This CDR3 is built from 15 residues. Germline assignment: CDR1 SGDLS and CDR2 YYNGEE. The CDR3 nucleotides read TGTGCCAGCAGCGTAGGACAGGGGGTCAACAATGAGCAGTTCTTC. Its protein is CASSVGQGVNNEQFF.

The rearrangement joins TRBV2 to TRBJ1-2; TRBD1 matches 8 bases. This CDR3 spans 16 amino acids. The V gene end was trimmed by 5 bases and the J gene end by 7 bases; junction bases not matched to a gene: 15. Germline CDR1 and CDR2: SNHLY and FYNNEI. CDR3 nucleotides: TGTGCCAGCAGTTATTCTATCGAGGACAGGGCCTCTGGCTACACCTTC. Translating it yields CASSYSIEDRASGYTF.

V usage is TRBV28 and J usage is TRBJ2-3; TRBD2 matches 9 bases. J lost 0 bases, V lost 2 bases, and 6 bases had no gene match. Germline V gene lookup returns CDR1 MDHEN and CDR2 SYDVKM. The CDR3 is 17 amino acids. The CDR3 loop is CASSLGLAGGSTDTQYF. The CDR3 DNA is TGTGCCAGCAGTTTAGGACTGGCGGGAGGGAGCACAGATACGCAGTATTTT.

Points on this clone: Mismatch with germline at one junction end may stem from a read error. The chain carries TRBV6-1 and TRBJ2-1, with TRBD2 identical over 13 bases. The CDR3 length is 15 residues. The germline gives CDR1 MNHNS, CDR2 SASEGT. The CDR3 region has the DNA TGTGCCAGCAGTGGGGGACTAGCGGGGTACAGTGAGCAGTTCTTC. This encodes CASSGGLAGYSEQFF.

This chain uses TRBV28 with TRBJ2-7; perhaps TRBD1 as D (7 bases). This CDR3 spans 16 amino acids. Germline-derived CDR1 and CDR2 are MDHEN and SYDVKM. The germline V and J ends were trimmed by 5 bases and 5 bases, with 22 bases remaining between them. The CDR3 DNA follows: TGTGCCAGCAGTCCTCGTCCCCCCAGGGGGGTCCACGAGCAGTACTTC. As protein: CASSPRPPRGVHEQYF. Together with reference TRBV28 and TRBJ2-7, the CDR3 gives the full variable domain: DVKVTQSSRYLVKRTGEKVFLECVQDMDHENMFWYRQDPGLGLRLIYFSYDVKMKEKGDIPEGYSVSREKKERFSLILESASTNQTSMYLCASSPRPPRGVHEQYFGPGTRLTVT.

The count of this clone is one. The chain joins TRBV6-4 to TRBJ2-7; no clear D gene. The V gene lost 9 bases and the J gene lost 0 bases, with 12 bases spanning the gap. Germline V lookup: CDR1 MRHNA, CDR2 SNTAGT. The CDR3 contains 13 residues. CDR3 loop: CARYPDTSYEQYF. The CDR3 region has the DNA TGTGCCAGATACCCCGACACCTCCTACGAGCAGTACTTC.

The rearrangement joins TRBV2 to TRBJ2-5, with TRBD2 as a possible D gene (5 bases). V was clipped by 8 bases and J by 5 bases, with 12 bases between them. Germline CDR1 is SNHLY and CDR2 is FYNNEI. The CDR3 has 12 amino acids. The CDR3 loop is CASRLPWETQYF. Here the CDR3 DNA reads TGTGCCAGCCGACTACCGTGGGAGACCCAGTACTTC. Variable domain in full (rest from reference TRBV2 and TRBJ2-5): EPEVTQTPSHQVTQMGQEVILRCVPISNHLYFYWYRQILGQKVEFLVSFYNNEISEKSEIFDDQFSVERPDGSNFTLKIRSTKLEDSAMYFCASRLPWETQYFGPGTRLLVL.

The rearrangement links TRBV28 to TRBJ1-3; TRBD1 is a possible D gene (6 bases). The CDR3 has 16 residues. Per germline, CDR1 MDHEN and CDR2 SYDVKM. The ends were cut back, 1 base at V and 4 bases at J, with 14 bases in the middle. CDR3 protein: CASSLSGGMSGNTIYF. CDR3 coding DNA: TGTGCCAGCAGTTTATCTGGGGGCATGTCCGGAAACACCATATATTTT.

This chain connects TRBV25-1 to TRBJ1-5; the D gene is possibly TRBD1 (6 bases). V was clipped by 11 bases and J by 3 bases, with 17 bases between them. Germline V CDR1 and CDR2: MGHDK, SYGVNS. The CDR3 length is 14 residues. The CDR3 spells CAETGPRANQPQHF. Written as DNA, the CDR3 is TGTGCCGAGACAGGCCCCCGGGCCAATCAGCCCCAGCATTTT.

The chain combines TRBV10-3 with TRBJ2-3; 8 bases fit TRBD1. V dropped 0 bases and J dropped 1; count of bases not matched to a gene: 6. The CDR3 runs 17 residues. Germline CDR1 reads ENHRY; CDR2 reads SYGVKD. The CDR3 DNA sequence: TGTGCCATCAGTGAGTCGGGGGCGGGACAGGGCACAGATACGCAGTATTTT. It encodes CAISESGAGQGTDTQYF.

This clone was observed once. The chain uses TRBV19 and TRBJ2-1; 7 bases are shared with TRBD1. Germline values: CDR1 LNHDA, CDR2 SQIVND (reference sequence). With 3 bases clipped from V and 4 bases from J, the junction kept 3 bases outside the gene matches. The CDR3 totals 14 residues. The CDR3 protein is CASSIGTEYNEQFF. The CDR3 DNA reads as TGTGCCAGTAGTATCGGGACAGAATACAATGAGCAGTTCTTC.

The chain joins TRBV7-3 to TRBJ2-6; a possible D gene is TRBD2 (5 bases). The CDR3 is 14 amino acids. Germline values: CDR1 SGHTA, CDR2 FQGTGA. V was shortened by 2 bases and J by 12 bases, with 14 bases between the two germline ends. In nucleotides, the CDR3 is TGTGCCAGCAGCTTAGAACGGGGTCCCCTCGTCCTGACTTTC. Its translation is CASSLERGPLVLTF. The full variable domain, in which reference TRBV7-3 and TRBJ2-6 provide the parts outside the CDR3, is GAGVSQTPSNKVTEKGKYVELRCDPISGHTALYWYRQSLGQGPEFLIYFQGTGAADDSGLPNDRFFAVRPEGSVSTLKIQRTERGDSAVYLCASSLERGPLVLTFGAGSRLTVL.

This chain connects TRBV20-1 to TRBJ2-5, with TRBD1 as a possible D gene (5 bases). This CDR3 region has 11 residues. Germline V gene data show CDR1 as DFQATT and CDR2 as SNEGSKA (reference sequence). Trimming left V 6 bases short and J 0 bases short, with 5 bases between. The CDR3 DNA is TGCAGTGCAGGGGACCAAGAGACCCAGTACTTC. Protein sequence: CSAGDQETQYF.

The chain carries TRBV28 and TRBJ2-1; D ambiguous. The CDR3 has 13 amino acids. From germline, CDR1 is MDHEN and CDR2 SYDVKM. The ends were cut back, 6 bases at V and 0 bases at J, with 6 bases in the middle. DNA of the CDR3: TGTGCCAGCAGCCTCAGCTCCTACAATGAGCAGTTCTTC. It yields the protein CASSLSSYNEQFF.

The chain couples TRBV18 to TRBJ1-5; D is ambiguous. Germline CDR1 and CDR2: KGHSH and LQKENI. This CDR3 comprises 13 residues. With 4 bases removed from V and 5 bases from J, the gap between germline ends came to 9 bases. CDR3 amino acids: CASSQAEHQPQHF. The CDR3 DNA reads as TGTGCCAGCTCACAAGCGGAGCATCAGCCCCAGCATTTT.

This chain links TRBV2 with TRBJ2-7; a possible D gene is TRBD2 (6 bases). This CDR3 spans 15 amino acids. The ends were cut back, 0 bases at V and 0 bases at J, with 9 bases in the middle. Germline CDR1 is SNHLY and CDR2 is FYNNEI. CDR3 region: CASSEAGTPSYEQYF. The DNA of the CDR3 is TGTGCCAGCAGTGAAGCAGGGACTCCCTCCTACGAGCAGTACTTC.

The genes are TRBV25-1 and TRBJ1-1, with D hard to call. V was cut by 6 bases and J by 4 bases, with 12 bases left in between. The CDR3 is made up of 13 amino acids. Germline V CDR1 and CDR2: MGHDK, SYGVNS. The chain's CDR3 is CASRARLATEAFF. CDR3 sequence (DNA): TGTGCCAGCAGAGCCAGGTTGGCCACTGAAGCTTTCTTT. Complete variable domain (other parts from reference TRBV25-1 and TRBJ1-1): EADIYQTPRYLVIGTGKKITLECSQTMGHDKMYWYQQDPGMELHLIHYSYGVNSTEKGDLSSESTVSRIRTEHFPLTLESARPSHTSQYLCASRARLATEAFFGQGTRLTVV.

The rearrangement joins TRBV30 to TRBJ2-1; 9 bases are a match to TRBD1. The CDR3 has 19 amino acids. V trimming: 3 bases; J trimming: 3 bases; junction bases outside the gene matches: 18. Per the germline V gene, CDR1 is GTSNPN and CDR2 is SVGIG (reference sequence). In DNA, the CDR3 is TGTGCCTGGAGGCGGGGCGGACAGGGGCACCAGGTTGGCTACAATGAGCAGTTCTTC. Translation: CAWRRGGQGHQVGYNEQFF. Together with reference TRBV30 and TRBJ2-1, the CDR3 gives the full variable domain: SQTIHQWPATLVQPVGSPLSLECTVEGTSNPNLYWYRQAAGRGLQLLFYSVGIGQISSEVPQNLSASRPQDRQFILSSKKLLLSDSGFYLCAWRRGGQGHQVGYNEQFFGPGTRLTVL.